These T cell receptor beta chains were read from a single sample in a study of blood T cell repertoires in COVID-19. The data were produced by immunoSEQ multiplex PCR, yet TCRdb's version contains in-frame clones alone and is incomplete. The sample lists about 320,000 clones; roughly 90% were seen once. Sequencing used peripheral blood. The receptors were sampled from a man aged 18 to 30 who had recovered from COVID-19. CDR3s include the opening cysteine and the closing phenylalanine or tryptophan. D genes are given only for firm matches. Clone size is stated in some rows and not others, as once, few, many or a class when expanded.

cdr3_nt cdr3_aa cdr3_length clone_size j_call v_call d_call
TGTGCCAGCACGACAGGGCTGAACACTGAAGCTTTCTTT CASTTGLNTEAFF 13 - TRBJ1-1 TRBV21-1 -
TGTGCCAGCAGTTACTCATTTGAGGCCCCCTACGAGCAGTACTTC CASSYSFEAPYEQYF 15 once TRBJ2-7 TRBV6-5 -
TGCGCCAGCAGCTCCCCGGGACAGGGAGGTGATACGCAGTATTTT CASSSPGQGGDTQYF 15 once TRBJ2-3 TRBV5-1 TRBD1
TGTGCCAGCACCTCGCCGAGAGAGCAAGAGACCCAGTACTTC CASTSPREQETQYF 14 - TRBJ2-5 TRBV7-8 -
TGCGCCAGCAGCCCCAACACAGATACGCAGTATTTT CASSPNTDTQYF 12 - TRBJ2-3 TRBV5-1 -
TGTGCCAGCAGCCAAGAAGTCGCAGGGCTCTATGGCTACACCTTC CASSQEVAGLYGYTF 15 - TRBJ1-2 TRBV3-1/TRBV3-2 -
TGCAGCGTTGAAAGACAGGGGAACACCGGGGAGCTGTTTTTT CSVERQGNTGELFF 14 - TRBJ2-2 TRBV29-1 TRBD1
TGTGCCAGCAGCTTACGATCACGGACAGGAGAAGCTTTCTTT CASSLRSRTGEAFF 14 - TRBJ1-1 TRBV7-8 TRBD1
TGTGCCAGTCTAAGAAGAACCGGGGGACAGGGAGGGGACACTGAAGCTTTCTTT CASLRRTGGQGGDTEAFF 18 - TRBJ1-1 TRBV2 TRBD1
TGTGCCAGTAGTATACCCGTAAACACTGAAGCTTTCTTT CASSIPVNTEAFF 13 - TRBJ1-1 TRBV19 -
TGTGCCAGCAGCTTAAGTAGCGGGGGGGTTACAGATACGCAGTATTTT CASSLSSGGVTDTQYF 16 - TRBJ2-3 TRBV7-8 TRBD2
TGTGCCAGCACCCAATCCGGGACAGGGGGCAACGAGCAGTACTTC CASTQSGTGGNEQYF 15 - TRBJ2-7 TRBV13 TRBD1
TGTGCCAGCCGGACTAGCGGGGGGAGTAGTGAGCAGTTCTTC CASRTSGGSSEQFF 14 - TRBJ2-1 TRBV5-4 TRBD2
TGTGCCAGCAGCTTAGCGCGGACTAGCGGGGCCACCGGGGAGCTGTTTTTT CASSLARTSGATGELFF 17 - TRBJ2-2 TRBV7-9 TRBD2
TGTGCCAGCAGCTTAGTTAGCGGGAGCGCAGATACGCAGTATTTT CASSLVSGSADTQYF 15 - TRBJ2-3 TRBV7-6 TRBD2
TGTGCCAGCAGCCGGTGGGGGGGCTTAAACAATGAGCAGTTCTTC CASSRWGGLNNEQFF 15 - TRBJ2-1 TRBV25-1 -
TGCGCCAGCGGAATGGGCTCCTATGGCTACACCTTC CASGMGSYGYTF 12 - TRBJ1-2 TRBV10-1 -
TGCAGCGTTGAAGTCCCCCAGGGGAGCTCCTACGAGCAGTACTTC CSVEVPQGSSYEQYF 15 - TRBJ2-7 TRBV29-1 -
TGCGCCAGCAGTGAAACTGTCGCGGGTCAGTATTCCACAGATACGCAGTATTTT CASSETVAGQYSTDTQYF 18 few TRBJ2-3 TRBV10-1 -
TGTGCCAGCAGCCCGTCCGAGGGGGTCCAGGTGTACTTC CASSPSEGVQVYF 13 - TRBJ2-5 TRBV7-6 -
TGTGCCAGCAGTTCACAGGGGGTGGGCTATGGCTACACCTTC CASSSQGVGYGYTF 14 - TRBJ1-2 TRBV6-5 TRBD1
TGTGCCAGCAGTGAATTGTATCCCGGGGAGCTGTTTTTT CASSELYPGELFF 13 - TRBJ2-2 TRBV25-1 -
TGTGCCAGCATCCGCGGCGGGGGCGGCGACAATGAGCAGTTCTTC CASIRGGGGDNEQFF 15 once TRBJ2-1 TRBV7-8 -
TGTGCCAGCAGCCGCTTGGGGACAGGGGCGAGAAGCACTGAAGCTTTCTTT CASSRLGTGARSTEAFF 17 - TRBJ1-1 TRBV14 TRBD1
TGTGCCAGCAGCTCCCTCTCACAGGGGGCCTACTATGGCTACACCTTC CASSSLSQGAYYGYTF 16 few TRBJ1-2 TRBV9 TRBD1
TGTGCCAGCAGCACAGGACGAGGAACCTACGAGCAGTACTTC CASSTGRGTYEQYF 14 - TRBJ2-7 TRBV6-5 -
TGTGCCAGCAGCCCCCGGGACATGCAAATTGCCCAGTACTTC CASSPRDMQIAQYF 14 few TRBJ2-5 TRBV9 -
TGCGCCAGCAGCCTCGGGACAGACCTAAGAGAAAAACTGTTTTTT CASSLGTDLREKLFF 15 - TRBJ1-4 TRBV5-1 TRBD1
TGTGCCAGCTGTGGGGGCTTCAACACTGAAGCTTTCTTT CASCGGFNTEAFF 13 once TRBJ1-1 TRBV12-3/TRBV12-4 -
TGTGCCAGTAGGTCCTTCGGGACAGGGAAGGAAAAACTGTTTTTT CASRSFGTGKEKLFF 15 - TRBJ1-4 TRBV19 TRBD1
TGTGCCAACTTCTTAAGACTAGCGCTACAAGAGACCCAGTACTTC CANFLRLALQETQYF 15 - TRBJ2-5 TRBV6-4 TRBD2
TGTGCCAGCAGCTTAACCACTTCTTACGAGCAGTACTTC CASSLTTSYEQYF 13 - TRBJ2-7 TRBV7-9 -
TGTGCCAGCAGCTTGGACAGGGGGTCCTACGAGCAGTACTTC CASSLDRGSYEQYF 14 - TRBJ2-7 TRBV5-5 TRBD1
TGTGCCAGCTCACCGCGGGAGTACGAGCAGTACTTC CASSPREYEQYF 12 - TRBJ2-7 TRBV18 TRBD2
TGTGCCAGCAGTTTATTCTGGGGGCGTAAAGATAATGGCTACACCTTC CASSLFWGRKDNGYTF 16 - TRBJ1-2 TRBV27 -
TGTGCCAGCAGCTCAGGACTAGCGGGGGGGCGCGGCACCGGGGAGCTGTTTTTT CASSSGLAGGRGTGELFF 18 once TRBJ2-2 TRBV11-3 TRBD2
TGTGCCAGCAGCCCTCCGGGACTTCGAGAGACCCAGTACTTC CASSPPGLRETQYF 14 - TRBJ2-5 TRBV3-1/TRBV3-2 -
TGTGCCAGCAGCCCGTCAGGTAACACCGGGGAGCTGTTTTTT CASSPSGNTGELFF 14 - TRBJ2-2 TRBV3-1/TRBV3-2 -
TGTGCCAGCAGCTTAGCCCCCGGGACACCCGCGAACACCGGGGAGCTGTTTTTT CASSLAPGTPANTGELFF 18 - TRBJ2-2 TRBV7-6 -
TGTGCCAGCAGCCGCGGACTTGCCCCTGGAAACACCATATATTTT CASSRGLAPGNTIYF 15 - TRBJ1-3 TRBV7-2 -
TGTGCCAGCTGTTACCCGGGACAGGGATACGAGCAGTACTTC CASCYPGQGYEQYF 14 once TRBJ2-7 TRBV6-5 TRBD1
TGTGCCAGCAGCTTGGGCGGGACTAGCGGGGGCCAAGAGACCCAGTACTTC CASSLGGTSGGQETQYF 17 - TRBJ2-5 TRBV5-4 TRBD2
TGTGCCACCAGCAGAGCCGGGGGGGCCGAGCAGTACTTC CATSRAGGAEQYF 13 - TRBJ2-7 TRBV15 TRBD2
TGTGCCAGCAGCCTAGGGACTGGCGAGCAGTACTTC CASSLGTGEQYF 12 - TRBJ2-7 TRBV7-9 -
TGTGCCAGCAGCGTAGATGGACAGGGGATGGAGACCCAGTACTTC CASSVDGQGMETQYF 15 - TRBJ2-5 TRBV9 TRBD1
TGTGCCAGCAGGTGGGGCGCTTCCTCTGGGGCCAACGTCCTGACTTTC CASRWGASSGANVLTF 16 - TRBJ2-6 TRBV27 -
TGTGCCAGCAGCCCTGGACTAGCGGGAGTTGAAGAAGAGACCCAGTACTTC CASSPGLAGVEEETQYF 17 - TRBJ2-5 TRBV13 TRBD2
TGCGCCAGCAGCTTTGACAGGGGGTATACTGAAGCTTTCTTT CASSFDRGYTEAFF 14 - TRBJ1-1 TRBV5-1 TRBD1
TGCGCCAGCAGCTCCGGCACCGGGACAGGGCGTTCACCCCTCCACTTT CASSSGTGTGRSPLHF 16 - TRBJ1-6 TRBV5-1 TRBD1
TGTGCCAGCTCCTCGAGGGATATAGAAGAGACCCAGTACTTC CASSSRDIEETQYF 14 - TRBJ2-5 TRBV18 -
TGTGCCAGCACTAACACCGGGGAGCTGTTTTTT CASTNTGELFF 11 - TRBJ2-2 TRBV6-6 -
TGTGCCAGCAGCCCCGCAGGCAGTGGGTCAAACTTTAAGAAAGCTTTCTTT CASSPAGSGSNFKKAFF 17 - TRBJ1-1 TRBV7-2 -
TGTGCCAGCAGTTACCCCCCGGGGTACGAGCAGTACTTC CASSYPPGYEQYF 13 - TRBJ2-7 TRBV6-6 -
TGTGCCAGCAGCACGGAGCTATTTTACGAGCAGTACTTC CASSTELFYEQYF 13 - TRBJ2-7 TRBV6-5 -
TGTGCCAGCAGTTTCGTTTCTAATGAGCAGTTCTTC CASSFVSNEQFF 12 - TRBJ2-1 TRBV12-3/TRBV12-4 -
TGTGCCAGCAGCTTAACGGGGGAAACCTATGGCTACACCTTC CASSLTGETYGYTF 14 - TRBJ1-2 TRBV7-2 -
TGTGCCAGCTCACCAGGGGGCACAGTAATCTCTGGAAACACCATATATTTT CASSPGGTVISGNTIYF 17 - TRBJ1-3 TRBV18 -
TGTGCCAGCAGCTTGGGACAGGGGACCGGGGAGCTGTTTTTT CASSLGQGTGELFF 14 few TRBJ2-2 TRBV5-4 TRBD1
TGTGCCAGCAGCTTAGAGTACCTCCAGGGGTATGGCTACACCTTC CASSLEYLQGYGYTF 15 once TRBJ1-2 TRBV7-9 -